The source of this T cell receptor (beta chain) is a study of blood T cell repertoires in COVID-19. Study details: Sites in the United States, Italy and Spain provided acute and convalescent COVID-19 samples. T cells, B-cell-depleted T cells, or PBMCs supplied cDNA or gDNA.

Measured with immunoSEQ multiplex PCR; TCRdb has only the in-frame clones, and not every one. The sample includes some 390,000 clones, roughly 86% of them seen just once. V was cut by 3 bases and J by 5 bases, with 10 bases left in between. Per germline, CDR1 MNHEY and CDR2 SVGAGI. The CDR3 consists of 13 residues. This clone was detected only a few times. Those who participated ranged in age from roughly 18 to 90 years and resided in about two dozen US areas. Clinical history as reported by participants underpinned cohort assignment. The chain links TRBV6-5 to TRBJ1-1; weak D call: TRBD1 (5 bases). Sequencing input: PBMCs or T cells enriched from blood (not recorded which). This sequence was found in a woman in her twenties or thirties who had recovered from COVID-19. The CDR3 reads CASSYTGRTEAFF. CDR3 bases: TGTGCCAGCAGTTATACAGGACGTACTGAAGCTTTCTTT.